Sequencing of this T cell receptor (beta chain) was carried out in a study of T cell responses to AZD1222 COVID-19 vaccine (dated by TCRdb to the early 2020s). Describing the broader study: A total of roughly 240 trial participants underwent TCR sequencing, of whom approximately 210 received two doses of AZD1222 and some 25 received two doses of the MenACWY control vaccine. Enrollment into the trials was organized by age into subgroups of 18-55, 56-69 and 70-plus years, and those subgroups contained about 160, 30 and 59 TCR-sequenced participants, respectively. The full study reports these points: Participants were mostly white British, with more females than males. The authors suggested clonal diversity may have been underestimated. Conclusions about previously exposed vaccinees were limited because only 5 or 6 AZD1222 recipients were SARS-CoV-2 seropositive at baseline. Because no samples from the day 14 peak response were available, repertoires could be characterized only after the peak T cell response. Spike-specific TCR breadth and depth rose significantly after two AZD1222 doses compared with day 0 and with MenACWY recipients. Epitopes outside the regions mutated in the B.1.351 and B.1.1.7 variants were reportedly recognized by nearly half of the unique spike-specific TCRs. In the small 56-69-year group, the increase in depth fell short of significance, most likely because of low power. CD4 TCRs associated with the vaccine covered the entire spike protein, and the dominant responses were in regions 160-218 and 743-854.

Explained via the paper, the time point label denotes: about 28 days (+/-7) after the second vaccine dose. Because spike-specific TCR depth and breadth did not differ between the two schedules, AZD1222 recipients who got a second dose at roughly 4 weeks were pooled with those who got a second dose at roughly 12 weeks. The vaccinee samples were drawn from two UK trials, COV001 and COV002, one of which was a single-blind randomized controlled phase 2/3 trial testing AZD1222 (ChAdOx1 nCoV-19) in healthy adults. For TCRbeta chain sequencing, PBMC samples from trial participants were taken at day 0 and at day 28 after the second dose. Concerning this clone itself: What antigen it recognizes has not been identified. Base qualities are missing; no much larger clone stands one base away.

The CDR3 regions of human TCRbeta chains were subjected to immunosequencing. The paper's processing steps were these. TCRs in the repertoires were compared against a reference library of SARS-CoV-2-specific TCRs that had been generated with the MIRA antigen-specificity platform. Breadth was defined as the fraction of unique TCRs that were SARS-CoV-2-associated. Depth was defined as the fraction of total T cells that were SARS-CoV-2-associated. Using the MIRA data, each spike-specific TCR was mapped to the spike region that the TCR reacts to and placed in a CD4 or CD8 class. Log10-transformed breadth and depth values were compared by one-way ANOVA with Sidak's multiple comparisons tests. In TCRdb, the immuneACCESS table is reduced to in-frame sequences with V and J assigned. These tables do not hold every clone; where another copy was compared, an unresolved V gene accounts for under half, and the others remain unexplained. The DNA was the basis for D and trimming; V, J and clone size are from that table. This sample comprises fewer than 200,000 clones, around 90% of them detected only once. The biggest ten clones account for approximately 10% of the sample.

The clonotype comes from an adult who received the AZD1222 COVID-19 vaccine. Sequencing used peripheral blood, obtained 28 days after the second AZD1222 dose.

The CDR3 is CATSRDSGRGQPYEQYF. The nucleotide sequence reads as follows: TGTGCCACCAGCAGAGATTCGGGTCGGGGACAACCCTACGAGCAGTACTTC. Recombination connected TRBV15 to TRBJ2-7; the D segment could be TRBD1, given 6 matching bases. The germline V gene (reference sequence) supplies CDR1 LNHNV and CDR2 YYDKDF. From cysteine to phenylalanine, the CDR3 is 17 amino acids long. The only DNA kept is the CDR3, 51 bases in frame from the first base. Relative to germline, V is 0 bases shorter and J is 2 bases shorter, with 17 bases between their ends. Supplemented by the reference TRBV15 and TRBJ2-7 proteins around the CDR3, the complete variable domain is DAMVIQNPRYQVTQFGKPVTLSCSQTLNHNVMYWYQQKSSQAPKLLFHYYDKDFNNEADTPDNFQSRRPNTSFCFLDIRSPGLGDTAMYLCATSRDSGRGQPYEQYFGPGTRLTVT.